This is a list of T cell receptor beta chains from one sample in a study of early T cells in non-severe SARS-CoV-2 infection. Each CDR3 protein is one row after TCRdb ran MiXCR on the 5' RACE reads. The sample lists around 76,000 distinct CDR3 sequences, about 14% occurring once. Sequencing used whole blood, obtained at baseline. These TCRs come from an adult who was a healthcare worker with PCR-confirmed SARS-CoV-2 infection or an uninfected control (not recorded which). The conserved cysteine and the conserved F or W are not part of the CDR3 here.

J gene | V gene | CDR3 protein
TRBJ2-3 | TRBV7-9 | ASAGSTDTQY
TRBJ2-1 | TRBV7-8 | ASSRTGPTYNEQF
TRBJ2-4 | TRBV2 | ASSSGHKIGDIQY
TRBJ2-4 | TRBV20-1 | SARGGTGVNIQY
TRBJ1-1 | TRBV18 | ASVLTGNTEAF
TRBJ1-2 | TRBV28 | ASSLHRNYGYT
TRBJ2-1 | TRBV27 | ASSLSTGRSYNEQF
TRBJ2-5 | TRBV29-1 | SVGLQETQY
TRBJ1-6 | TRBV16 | ASSPQGTPDSPLH
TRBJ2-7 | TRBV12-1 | ASGPAGGPPNEQY
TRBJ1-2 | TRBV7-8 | ASSLVTDEDYT
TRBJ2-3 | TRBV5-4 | ASSPRTSGLTDTQY
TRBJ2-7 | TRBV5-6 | ASSFRGSYEQY
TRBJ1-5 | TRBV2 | ASELGTGDNQPQH
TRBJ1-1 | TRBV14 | ASSQVAWGRGLNTEAF
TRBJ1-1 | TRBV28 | ASSFLGGNTEAF
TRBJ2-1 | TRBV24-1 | ATSAELDEQF
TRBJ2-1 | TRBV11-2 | ASSLGSLYNEQF
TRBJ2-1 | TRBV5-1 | ASSFGGSVNNEQF
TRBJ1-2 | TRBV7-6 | ASSPGADSGDYGYT
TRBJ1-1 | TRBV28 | ASRKRPTEAF
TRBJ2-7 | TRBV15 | ATSRTGYREQY
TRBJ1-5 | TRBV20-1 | SALDRVDQPQH
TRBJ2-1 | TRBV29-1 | SVDPKDRARNEQF
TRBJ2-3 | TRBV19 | ASSINQGSYTDTQY
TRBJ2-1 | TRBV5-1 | ASSWGRTGSYNEQF
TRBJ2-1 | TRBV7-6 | ASRAGASLSFYNEQF
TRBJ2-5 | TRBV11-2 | ASSPTEDGQETQY
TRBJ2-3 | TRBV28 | ASSSIPQADTQY
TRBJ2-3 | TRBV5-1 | ASSPAGGSTDTQY
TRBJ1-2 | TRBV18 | ASSPPNSAGYT
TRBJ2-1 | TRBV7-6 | ASSLAVTPVNEQF
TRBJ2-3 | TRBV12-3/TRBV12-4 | ASSPPRAGGPTDTQY
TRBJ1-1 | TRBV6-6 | ASSFGGNTEAF
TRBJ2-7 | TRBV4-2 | ASSQDRIAHSYEQY
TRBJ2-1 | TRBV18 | ASSLGTDTLNEQF
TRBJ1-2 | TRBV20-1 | SASPEGSNYGYT
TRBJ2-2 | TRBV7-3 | ASSTGGTGELF
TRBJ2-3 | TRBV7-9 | ASSPRTGGFADTQY
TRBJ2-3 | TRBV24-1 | ATQHRTDSTDTQY
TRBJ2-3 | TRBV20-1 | SAPGVGVNTQY
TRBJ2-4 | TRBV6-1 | ASAYSARQNIQY